This T cell receptor (beta chain) was documented in a study of blood T cell repertoires in COVID-19. Measured with immunoSEQ multiplex PCR; TCRdb has only the in-frame clones, and not every one. Found here are almost 350,000 clones, 88% of them singletons; the top ten hold just over 1%. The ends were cut back, 3 bases at V and 7 bases at J, with 21 bases in the middle. CDR1 is KGHDR and CDR2 is SFDVKD in the germline V gene. The CDR3 has 17 residues. This clone was detected once. The TCR was taken from a woman in her thirties who had been exposed to COVID-19. The chain recombines TRBV24-1 with TRBJ2-1; D is possibly TRBD2 (5 bases). The sequenced sample was PBMCs or T cells enriched from blood (not recorded which). CDR3 amino acids: CATSDPLGSGPRNEQFF. In DNA, the CDR3 is TGTGCCACCAGTGATCCGCTGGGGAGCGGCCCTAGGAATGAGCAGTTCTTC.